This TCR beta chain derives from a study of blood T cell repertoires in COVID-19 (dated by TCRdb to about 2020). Notes on the research overall: The collaborator samples originated in the United States, Italy and Spain and spanned the acute and convalescent phases of COVID-19. Nearly every sample came with metadata listing a de-identified subject ID, COVID-19 status, age in years and sex. The repertoires were made available in a free public database intended to serve as a resource for research on the immune response to SARS-CoV-2. Where HLA class I and class II types were available, the types were taken from metadata supplied by the sample provider, not from assay-based typing. Deeply sampled blood TCRbeta repertoires from subjects exposed to, actively infected with, or recovered from COVID-19 were included in the dataset. Samples were obtained from the ongoing ImmuneRACE study (first 160 participants) and from about 1,300 subjects provided by 6 global collaborators. The material from the prospective study consisted of cDNA or gDNA derived from T cells, B-cell-depleted T cells, or PBMCs. The study at large found these results: The quantity of clinical and demographic metadata differed by source and by participant and was supplied without curation.

TCRbeta CDR3 regions were amplified from genomic DNA by means of the immunoSEQ Assay, a bias-controlled multiplex PCR. In the source study's methods: The number of nucleated cells in each sample was estimated from the amplification of reference gene primers within the assay. To quantify the absolute abundance of each unique TCRbeta CDR3 rearrangement, sequence reads were collapsed and filtered. For each sample, productive Simpson clonality was calculated as the square root of Simpson's diversity index over productive rearrangements. TCRdb took this table from immuneACCESS and kept in-frame rearrangements with V and J called. Such tables lack part of the clones; where checked against another copy, unresolved V genes explain under half of the gap, and the rest is unexplained. The V and J calls and clone size were taken over from that table, and D and trimming were inferred from the DNA. This sample is represented by over 300,000 clones; more than 75% of them were singletons. The ten largest clones represent under 2% of the sample.

Comment on this clone: What this receptor recognizes is not known. No clone much larger than this one lies a single base away; base qualities are absent.

Each collaborating institution followed its own protocols to collect whole blood in K2EDTA tubes. For TCRbeta analysis, collaborators shipped samples as frozen whole blood, isolated PBMCs, or DNA extracted from either of those sample types. The CDR3 runs 15 amino acids, cysteine and phenylalanine included. Only the CDR3 region is kept as DNA, spanning 45 bases read in frame from base 1. A distance of 17 bases separates the germline ends of V and J, which lose 3 bases and 7 bases respectively. Looking up the germline V gene yields CDR1 SGDLS and CDR2 YYNGEE. This clonotype was sampled from a woman aged 45 to 65 with acute or convalescent COVID-19. The rearranged chain carries TRBV9 and TRBJ1-5; a confident D gene designation cannot be given. Specimen: peripheral blood. The CDR3 protein: CASSAQSLPGQPQHF. The DNA sequence is TGTGCCAGCAGCGCCCAAAGTCTCCCGGGGCAGCCCCAGCATTTT.